This TCR beta chain was recorded in a study of immune cell composition in non-small cell lung cancer. The protocol was immunoSEQ multiplex PCR, while the TCRdb copy is restricted to in-frame clones and leaves out a portion. The sample includes 3,000 or so clones, over 70% of them seen just once. With respect to this clone: Its cognate antigen is unknown.

Findings and caveats of the study: TIL tumour reactivity correlated with maximal tumour-associated clone frequency in adenocarcinoma. About 75% of squamous and around 35% of adenocarcinoma cases had tumour-associated clones >0.5%.

Trimming left V 2 bases short and J 7 bases short, with 10 bases between. This CDR3 comprises 14 residues. Germline V gives CDR1 SGDLS, CDR2 YYNGEE. DNA was extracted from unsorted cell suspensions stored frozen. Material: lung tumor tissue. This TCR was sampled from a human donor with non-small cell lung cancer. The chain carries TRBV9 and TRBJ1-6; no clear D gene. CDR3 sequence: CASSVSPENSPLHF. CDR3 DNA sequence: TGTGCCAGCAGCGTTTCCCCGGAGAATTCACCCCTCCACTTT. The full variable domain, rest sourced from reference TRBV9 and TRBJ1-6, is DSGVTQTPKHLITATGQRVTLRCSPRSGDLSVYWYQQSLDQGLQFLIQYYNGEERAKGNILERFSAQQFPDLHSELNLSSLELGDSALYFCASSVSPENSPLHFGNGTRLTVT.